Following are 23 T cell receptor beta chains from one sample sequenced in a study of T-cell reconstitution after alpha-beta-depleted transplantation in children. Unique molecular identifiers tagged the TCRbeta library. TCRdb re-called the PCR reads through MiXCR, storing one row per CDR3 protein. This sample carries 780,000 or so distinct CDR3 sequences, roughly 15% of them seen once, and the ten largest clones take roughly 5%. The starting material was PBMCs, mostly from graft donor cells, obtained 360 days after TCRalphabeta/CD19-depleted stem cell transplant. The receptors were gathered from a male patient aged 10-17 years who had a stem cell transplant for acute lymphoblastic leukemia, so the T cells may come from the graft donor.

This chain links TRBV19 with TRBJ2-1, with TRBD1 matching over 7 bases. The CDR3 spans 19 residues. Losses at the gene ends were 0 bases for V and 7 bases for J; bases not matched to a gene: 18. In germline, CDR1 is LNHDA, CDR2 SQIVND (reference sequence). The CDR3 protein is CASSIDPYLTGFIGNEQFF. The DNA for the CDR3 is TGTGCCAGTAGTATAGATCCCTACCTGACAGGGTTTATCGGAAATGAGCAGTTCTTC.

This clonotype has more than one count but fewer than ten. The chain joins TRBV20-1 to TRBJ2-3; 10 bases map to TRBD2. The CDR3 loop spans 14 amino acids. Germline V gives CDR1 DFQATT, CDR2 SNEGSKA (reference sequence). J was trimmed by 5 bases and V by 6 bases; bases with no gene match: 8. In nucleotides, the CDR3 is TGCAGTGCGGAGAGCGGGAGGGCCGGAGATACGCAGTATTTT. Translation: CSAESGRAGDTQYF.

V and J are TRBV6-5 and TRBJ2-3; D ambiguous. The CDR3 has 15 amino acids. The germline V and J ends were trimmed by 0 bases and 5 bases, with 12 bases remaining between them. CDR1 and CDR2 from the germline V gene are MNHEY and SVGAGI. Written as DNA, the CDR3 is TGTGCCAGCAGTTACTCGAAAGTCGCCGGAGATACGCAGTATTTT. Residues: CASSYSKVAGDTQYF.

This clonotype was detected a few times. The chain has TRBV3-1 and TRBJ2-3, with a tentative D call TRBD2 (6 bases). Trimming removed 3 bases at V and 6 bases at J, with 10 bases between. Germline lookup yields CDR1 LGHDT and CDR2 YNNKEL (reference sequence). CDR3 length: 13 residues. The CDR3 loop is CASSHRRVDTQYF. CDR3 bases: TGTGCCAGCAGCCATAGGAGGGTCGATACGCAGTATTTT.

This clonotype occurred many times. The chain employs TRBV4-1 and TRBJ1-1, with a tentative D call TRBD1 (5 bases). Deletions cut 2 bases from V and 1 base from J, with 11 bases between. The germline V gene encodes CDR1 MGHRA and CDR2 YSYEKL. The CDR3 length is 15 residues. CDR3 sequence reads: CASSQQGRGNTEAFF. The CDR3 nucleotides are TGCGCCAGCAGCCAACAGGGACGGGGGAACACTGAAGCTTTCTTT.

Ten or more counts support this clonotype. The rearrangement uses TRBV12-3 or TRBV12-4 and TRBJ2-4; D is uncertain. V was trimmed by 3 bases and J by 6 bases, leaving 12 bases between them. This CDR3 is 14 amino acids long. The CDR3 reads CASSFPPRGNIQYF. In DNA form, the CDR3 reads TGTGCCAGCAGTTTCCCCCCACGCGGAAACATTCAGTACTTC.

The V and J genes are TRBV20-1 and TRBJ2-7; TRBD1 might be the D (5 bases). V was cut by 4 bases and J by 2 bases, with 15 bases left in between. Germline assignment: CDR1 DFQATT and CDR2 SNEGSKA (reference sequence). The CDR3 is made up of 14 amino acids. CDR3 amino acids: CSANQDTSAYEQYF. In DNA, the CDR3 is TGCAGTGCTAATCAGGACACCTCGGCCTACGAGCAGTACTTC.

This clonotype has more than one count but fewer than ten. The chain combines TRBV4-2 with TRBJ2-3; D remains unclear. CDR3 size: 14 residues. V lost 5 bases and J lost 6, with 15 bases in between. Germline V lookup: CDR1 LGHNA, CDR2 YNFKEQ. The DNA of the CDR3 is TGTGCCAGCAGCTTAAAGACTGCCCTGGATACGCAGTATTTT. It yields the protein CASSLKTALDTQYF.

The chain is built from TRBV18 and TRBJ2-5, with D unclear. CDR1 KGHSH and CDR2 LQKENI come from the germline V gene. Trimming cost V 6 bases and J 5 bases, with 10 bases left between them. The CDR3 contains 12 residues. The CDR3 reads CASSLIPETQYF. The CDR3 DNA sequence: TGTGCCAGCTCCCTTATTCCCGAGACCCAGTACTTC. The full variable domain, completed using reference TRBV18 and TRBJ2-5, is NAGVMQNPRHLVRRRGQEARLRCSPMKGHSHVYWYRQLPEEGLKFMVYLQKENIIDESGMPKERFSAEFPKEGPSILRIQQVVRGDSAAYFCASSLIPETQYFGPGTRLLVL.

This clonotype was recorded a few times. The V call is TRBV4-1, the J call TRBJ1-1, with unresolved D. V lost 3 bases to trimming and J lost 7 bases, with 12 bases between them. CDR1 MGHRA and CDR2 YSYEKL come from the germline V gene. This CDR3 is 13 amino acids long. CDR3 DNA: TGCGCCAGCAGCCATCATCCGGGCCTTGAAGCTTTCTTT. Translation gives CASSHHPGLEAFF.

The genes are TRBV7-9 and TRBJ2-5, with 7 nucleotides matching TRBD2. The V segment lost 5 bases and the J segment 1 base; nucleotides outside the gene matches: 10. Per germline, CDR1 SEHNR and CDR2 FQNEAQ (reference sequence). The CDR3 totals 16 residues. The CDR3 nucleotides read TGTGCCAGCAGCCTATTCCGACTAGCCAGCCAAGAGACCCAGTACTTC. This sequence encodes CASSLFRLASQETQYF.

This clonotype was detected ten times or more. The chain has TRBV7-9 and TRBJ1-2; a possible D gene is TRBD1 (5 bases). V lost 4 bases to trimming and J lost 1 base, with 13 bases between them. Germline assignment: CDR1 SEHNR and CDR2 FQNEAQ (reference sequence). The CDR3 runs 15 residues. The CDR3 DNA is TGTGCCAGCAGCTCACAGGAGACTTATAACTATGGCTACACCTTC. This gives the protein CASSSQETYNYGYTF.

The V gene is TRBV5-1, the J gene TRBJ2-3, with TRBD2 identical over 7 bases. CDR3 length: 16 residues. Trimming removed 5 bases from V and 5 bases from J; junction bases left unmatched: 14. Germline V CDR1 and CDR2: SGHRS, YFSETQ. CDR3 DNA sequence: TGCGCCAGCAGGCCCCGACTAGCTAGGGCACAAGATACGCAGTATTTT. It encodes CASRPRLARAQDTQYF. Variable domain in full (rest from reference TRBV5-1 and TRBJ2-3): KAGVTQTPRYLIKTRGQQVTLSCSPISGHRSVSWYQQTPGQGLQFLFEYFSETQRNKGNFPGRFSGRQFSNSRSEMNVSTLELGDSALYLCASRPRLARAQDTQYFGPGTRLTVL.

This sequence joins TRBV20-1 and TRBJ2-3, with D uncertain. The germline V gene has CDR1 DFQATT and CDR2 SNEGSKA (reference sequence). The CDR3 is made up of 10 amino acids. V lost 3 bases and J 8 bases, leaving 6 bases between the germline ends. The CDR3 protein is CSASSGTQYF. CDR3 nucleotide sequence: TGCAGTGCTAGTAGTGGTACGCAGTATTTT.

The rearrangement links TRBV29-1 to TRBJ2-7, with 10 bases fitting TRBD1. The CDR3 consists of 13 residues. Germline CDR1 reads SQVTM; CDR2 reads ANQGSEA. The J segment lost 5 bases and the V segment lost 6 bases, leaving 7 bases of the junction unmatched. The CDR3 loop reads CSVLGQGRNEQYF. Here the CDR3 DNA reads TGCAGCGTCCTGGGACAGGGGAGGAACGAGCAGTACTTC.

The sample holds a few counts of this clonotype. The rearrangement uses TRBV7-9 and TRBJ2-4, with D hard to call. This CDR3 region has 13 residues. Germline-derived CDR1 and CDR2 are SEHNR and FQNEAQ (reference sequence). Between the trimmed V and J ends, which lost 2 bases and 5 bases, there was a span of 7 bases. The CDR3 DNA reads TGTGCCAGCAGCTTAAACCCCCAAAACATTCAGTACTTC. As protein: CASSLNPQNIQYF.

This rearrangement joins TRBV25-1 to TRBJ2-4; D possibly uses TRBD1 or TRBD2 (5 bases each). CDR3 length: 17 residues. Trimming pared 1 base from V and 4 bases from J, leaving 17 bases between. Looked up from germline, CDR1 is MGHDK and CDR2 is SYGVNS. CDR3 residues: CASSEWGPLSSKNIQYF. CDR3 coding DNA: TGTGCCAGCAGTGAATGGGGACCCTTATCATCTAAAAACATTCAGTACTTC.

To note about this clonotype: A much larger clone lies a single base off, so this may be a read error. Since no conserved phenylalanine or tryptophan closes the CDR3, a read error is the likely cause. The rearrangement links TRBV11-2 to TRBJ2-1, with no clear D. The CDR3 is 11 amino acids. V gave up 8 bases and J gave up 1 base, with 3 bases separating them. Germline V gene sequence: CDR1 SGHAT, CDR2 FQNNGV. CDR3 in DNA: TGTGCCAGCGGGTCCTACAATGAGCAGTTCTAC. Its protein is CASGSYNEQFY.

In this sample, this clonotype turned up a few times. The V call is TRBV5-5, the J call TRBJ2-5; D is undetermined. V lost 4 bases, J lost 5 bases, and 9 bases lay in between. Per germline, CDR1 SGHKS and CDR2 YYEKEE (reference sequence). The CDR3 extends over 12 amino acids. The CDR3 coding sequence is TGTGCCAGCAGCGCGTACTGGGAGACCCAGTACTTC. Amino acid sequence: CASSAYWETQYF.

The table lists this clonotype with a few counts. The chain is built from TRBV7-9 and TRBJ1-1; D call uncertain. The CDR3 has 12 amino acids. The V gene lost 1 base and the J gene lost 6 bases, with 6 bases spanning the gap. CDR1 is SEHNR and CDR2 is FQNEAQ in the germline V gene (reference sequence). CDR3 in amino acids: CASSLVLPEAFF. The CDR3 nucleotides are TGTGCCAGCAGCTTAGTTCTGCCTGAAGCTTTCTTT.

The chain has TRBV7-2 and TRBJ2-7; D unresolved. The CDR3 sequence is 14 residues long. The V gene lost 2 bases and the J gene lost 4 bases, with 12 bases spanning the gap. The germline CDR1 and CDR2 sequences are SGHTA and FQGNSA. The CDR3 loop is CASSLQARIYEQYF. The DNA of the CDR3 is TGTGCCAGCAGCTTACAGGCCCGAATTTACGAGCAGTACTTC.

The CDR3, as DNA: TGTGCCATCAGTGATCGTGGGGGAGGGCCAAGCAATGAGCAGTTCTTC. Translated, it gives CAISDRGGGPSNEQFF. J is TRBJ2-1 and V is TRBV10-3; 7 positions agree with TRBD2. Germline assignment: CDR1 ENHRY and CDR2 SYGVKD. The V and J ends lost 3 bases and 6 bases, in that order; junction bases with no gene match: 11. The CDR3 has 16 amino acids.

In its sample, this clonotype was seen a few times. CDR3 residues: CASSLELESSYEQYF. The CDR3 coding sequence is TGTGCCAGCAGCTTAGAGCTAGAATCCTCCTACGAGCAGTACTTC. The genes are TRBV7-8 and TRBJ2-7; D remains ambiguous. CDR3 size: 15 residues. V was clipped by 1 base and J by 0 bases, with 10 bases between them. Germline values: CDR1 SGHVS, CDR2 FQNEAQ.